In its sample, the clone carrying this TCR beta chain was seen once. Sequencing was at deep level. In the authors' workflow: Sequence data from immunoSEQ were junction-only and lacked quality scores; consequently, filtering differed. The repertoire was sequenced with immunoSEQ multiplex PCR; TCRdb's copy has only in-frame clones and lacks some. The V and J calls and clone size come from that table; D and trimming were worked out from the DNA. The sample yields approximately 2,000,000 clones, over 85% seen once. The sample is drawn from a study of shared clonotypes between healthy human individuals. Naive CD8 cells, CD45RO-negative and positively selected for CCR7, excluded terminally differentiated effector memory CD45RA+ cells. Every one of the donors was a Caucasian adult that lived in Nashville, Tennessee. This CDR3 is built from 15 residues. The germline CDR1 and CDR2 sequences are MNHEY and SVGAGI. Trimming left V 5 bases short and J 0 bases short, with 11 bases between.

The clonotype originates from a man between 18 and 35 years old in good health. Some clones in this sample may be carry-over from other donors' samples. Sequenced sample: naive CD8+ T cells from PBMCs. The chain links TRBV6-5 to TRBJ1-3; D uncertain. As DNA, the CDR3 is TGTGCCAGCAGTAGTGCGTCCTACTCTGGAAACACCATATATTTT. It yields the protein CASSSASYSGNTIYF.